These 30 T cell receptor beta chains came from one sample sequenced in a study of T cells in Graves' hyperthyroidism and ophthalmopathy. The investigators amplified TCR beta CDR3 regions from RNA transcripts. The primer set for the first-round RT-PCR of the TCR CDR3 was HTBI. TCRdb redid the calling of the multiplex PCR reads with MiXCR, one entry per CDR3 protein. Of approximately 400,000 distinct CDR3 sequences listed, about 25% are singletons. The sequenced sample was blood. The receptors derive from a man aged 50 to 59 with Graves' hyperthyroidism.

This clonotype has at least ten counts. Here the CDR3 DNA reads TGTGCCAGCAGCTTAAGAGGGGGCTGGGGCACAGATACGCAGTATTTT. As protein: CASSLRGGWGTDTQYF. This sequence joins TRBV7-3 and TRBJ2-3, with 7 nucleotides matching TRBD1. Trimming at V came to 1 base and at J to 1 base, leaving 5 bases not matched to a gene. CDR3 length: 16 amino acids. The V gene's germline CDR1 is SGHTA and CDR2 FQGTGA. Looking up the rest from reference TRBV7-3 and TRBJ2-3 gives the full variable domain: GAGVSQTPSNKVTEKGKYVELRCDPISGHTALYWYRQSLGQGPEFLIYFQGTGAADDSGLPNDRFFAVRPEGSVSTLKIQRTERGDSAVYLCASSLRGGWGTDTQYFGPGTRLTVL.

CDR3 coding DNA: TGTGCCAGCAGCGCCGGACTAGCGGGTAGAGCCCAGTACTTC. Amino acid sequence: CASSAGLAGRAQYF. The rearrangement joins TRBV7-9 to TRBJ2-5; 11 nucleotides line up with TRBD2. The V gene end was trimmed by 5 bases and the J gene end by 9 bases; junction bases not matched to a gene: 8. The CDR3 length is 14 residues. Germline CDR1 reads SEHNR; CDR2 reads FQNEAQ (reference sequence).

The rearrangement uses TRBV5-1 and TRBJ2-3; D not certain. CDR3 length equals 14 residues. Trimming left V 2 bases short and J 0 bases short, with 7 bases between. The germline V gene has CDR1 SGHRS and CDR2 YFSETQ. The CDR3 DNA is TGCGCCAGCAGCTTTAGGCGGAGCACAGATACGCAGTATTTT. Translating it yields CASSFRRSTDTQYF.

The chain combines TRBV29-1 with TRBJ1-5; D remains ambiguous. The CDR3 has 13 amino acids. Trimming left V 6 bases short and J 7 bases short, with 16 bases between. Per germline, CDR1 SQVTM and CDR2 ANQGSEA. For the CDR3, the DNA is TGCAGCGTCAACTTCGGACGAGGCCAGCCCCAGCATTTT. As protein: CSVNFGRGQPQHF.

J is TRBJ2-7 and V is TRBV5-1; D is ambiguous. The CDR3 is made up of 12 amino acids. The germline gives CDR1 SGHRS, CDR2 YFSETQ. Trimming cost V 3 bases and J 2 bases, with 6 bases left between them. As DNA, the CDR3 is TGCGCCAGCAGCTGGCCCGCCTACGAGCAGTACTTC. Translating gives CASSWPAYEQYF.

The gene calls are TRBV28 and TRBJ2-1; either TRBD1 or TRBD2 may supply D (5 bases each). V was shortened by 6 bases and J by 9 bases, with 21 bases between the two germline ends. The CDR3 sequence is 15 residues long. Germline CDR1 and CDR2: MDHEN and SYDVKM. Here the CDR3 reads CASSSSQGRTVEQFF. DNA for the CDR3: TGTGCCAGCAGCTCCTCCCAGGGAAGGACTGTTGAGCAGTTCTTC. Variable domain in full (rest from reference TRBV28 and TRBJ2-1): DVKVTQSSRYLVKRTGEKVFLECVQDMDHENMFWYRQDPGLGLRLIYFSYDVKMKEKGDIPEGYSVSREKKERFSLILESASTNQTSMYLCASSSSQGRTVEQFFGPGTRLTVL.

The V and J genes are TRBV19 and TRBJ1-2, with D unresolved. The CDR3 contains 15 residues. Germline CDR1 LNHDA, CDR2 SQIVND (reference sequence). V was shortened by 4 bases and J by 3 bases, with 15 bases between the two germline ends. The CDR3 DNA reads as TGTGCCAGTAGTACTCGTCGTGCGGCGGACTATGGCTACACCTTC. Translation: CASSTRRAADYGYTF.

The DNA of the CDR3 is TGTGCCAGCAGCTTACCGAGGGTGGCAGATACGCAGTATTTT. Its protein is CASSLPRVADTQYF. V gene TRBV5-4 combines with J gene TRBJ2-3; TRBD2 might be the D (5 bases). CDR3 size: 14 residues. Deletions cut 2 bases from V and 4 bases from J, with 11 bases between. Germline assignment: CDR1 SGHNT and CDR2 YYREEE (reference sequence). Full variable domain (outside the CDR3, taken from reference TRBV5-4 and TRBJ2-3): ETGVTQSPTHLIKTRGQQVTLRCSSQSGHNTVSWYQQALGQGPQFIFQYYREEENGRGNFPPRFSGLQFPNYSSELNVNALELDDSALYLCASSLPRVADTQYFGPGTRLTVL.

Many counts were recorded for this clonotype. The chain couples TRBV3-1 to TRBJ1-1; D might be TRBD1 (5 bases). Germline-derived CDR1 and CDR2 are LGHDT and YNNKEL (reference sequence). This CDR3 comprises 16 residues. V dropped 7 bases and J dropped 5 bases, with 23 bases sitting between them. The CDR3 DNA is TGTGCCAGCACCGATGGGGACCTCCTCGGAGGGACTGAAGCTTTCTTT. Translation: CASTDGDLLGGTEAFF.

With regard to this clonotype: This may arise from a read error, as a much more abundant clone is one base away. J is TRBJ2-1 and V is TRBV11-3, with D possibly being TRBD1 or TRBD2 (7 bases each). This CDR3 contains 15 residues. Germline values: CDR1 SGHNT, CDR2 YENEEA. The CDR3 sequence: CTSRIRGGPNNEQFF. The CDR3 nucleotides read TGTACCAGCAGGATCAGGGGGGGCCCAAACAATGAGCAGTTCTTC.

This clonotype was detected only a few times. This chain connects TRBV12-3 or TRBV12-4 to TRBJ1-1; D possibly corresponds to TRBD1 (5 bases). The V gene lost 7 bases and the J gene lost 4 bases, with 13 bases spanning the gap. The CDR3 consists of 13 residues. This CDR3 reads CASTLAGGTEAFF. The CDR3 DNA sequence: TGTGCCAGCACATTAGCGGGGGGCACTGAAGCTTTCTTT.

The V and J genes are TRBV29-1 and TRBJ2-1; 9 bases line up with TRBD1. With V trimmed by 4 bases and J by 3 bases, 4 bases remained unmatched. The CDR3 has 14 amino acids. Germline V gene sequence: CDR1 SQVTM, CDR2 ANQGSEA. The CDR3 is CSVGWGQGYNEQFF. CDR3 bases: TGCAGCGTTGGGTGGGGACAGGGCTACAATGAGCAGTTCTTC.

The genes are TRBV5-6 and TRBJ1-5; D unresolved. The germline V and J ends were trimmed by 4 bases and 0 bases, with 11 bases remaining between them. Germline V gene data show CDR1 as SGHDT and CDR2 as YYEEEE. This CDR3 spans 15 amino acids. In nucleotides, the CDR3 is TGTGCCAGCAGCCTGCAAGGTTATAGCAATCAGCCCCAGCATTTT. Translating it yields CASSLQGYSNQPQHF.

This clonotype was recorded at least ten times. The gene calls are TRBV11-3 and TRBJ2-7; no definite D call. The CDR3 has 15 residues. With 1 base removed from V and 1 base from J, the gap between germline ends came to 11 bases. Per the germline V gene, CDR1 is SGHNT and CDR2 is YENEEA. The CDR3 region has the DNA TGTGCCAGCAGCTTAGGTCCGAGCTCATCCTACGAGCAGTACTTC. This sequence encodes CASSLGPSSSYEQYF.

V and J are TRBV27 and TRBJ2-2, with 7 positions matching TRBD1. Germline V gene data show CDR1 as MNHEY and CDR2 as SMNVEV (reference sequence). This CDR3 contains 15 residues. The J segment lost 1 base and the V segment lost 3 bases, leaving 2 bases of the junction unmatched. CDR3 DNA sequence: TGTGCCAGCAGTTTCAGGACAGGGAACACCGGGGAGCTGTTTTTT. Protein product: CASSFRTGNTGELFF.

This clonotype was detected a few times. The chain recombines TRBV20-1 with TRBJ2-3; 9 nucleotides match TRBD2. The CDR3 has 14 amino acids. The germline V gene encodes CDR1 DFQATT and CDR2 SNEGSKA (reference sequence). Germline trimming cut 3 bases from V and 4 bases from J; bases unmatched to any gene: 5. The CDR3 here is CSARVAGASDTQYF. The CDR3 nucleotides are TGCAGTGCTAGGGTAGCGGGAGCGTCAGATACGCAGTATTTT.

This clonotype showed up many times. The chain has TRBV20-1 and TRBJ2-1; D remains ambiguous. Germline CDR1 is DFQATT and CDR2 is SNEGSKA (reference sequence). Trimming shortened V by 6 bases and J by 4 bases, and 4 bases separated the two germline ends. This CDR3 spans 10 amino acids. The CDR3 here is CSALYNEQFF. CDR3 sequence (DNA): TGCAGTGCGCTTTACAATGAGCAGTTCTTC.

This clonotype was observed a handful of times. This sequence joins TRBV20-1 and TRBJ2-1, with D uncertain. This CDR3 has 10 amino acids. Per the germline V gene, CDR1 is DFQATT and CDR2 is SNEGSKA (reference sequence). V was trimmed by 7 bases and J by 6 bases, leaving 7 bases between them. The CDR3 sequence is CSVGSNEQFF. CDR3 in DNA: TGCAGTGTAGGTAGCAATGAGCAGTTCTTC.

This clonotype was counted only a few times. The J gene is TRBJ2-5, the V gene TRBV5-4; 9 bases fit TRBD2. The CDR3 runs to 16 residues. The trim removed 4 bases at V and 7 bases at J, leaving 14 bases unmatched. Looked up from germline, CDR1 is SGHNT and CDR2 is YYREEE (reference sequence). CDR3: CASSPTLAGTGGTQYF. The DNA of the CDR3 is TGTGCCAGCAGCCCGACTCTAGCGGGAACGGGGGGGACCCAGTACTTC.

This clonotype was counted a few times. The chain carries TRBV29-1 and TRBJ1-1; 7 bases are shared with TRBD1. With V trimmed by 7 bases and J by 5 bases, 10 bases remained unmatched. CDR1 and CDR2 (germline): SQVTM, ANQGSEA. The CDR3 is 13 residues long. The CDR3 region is CSGEGQGGTEAFF. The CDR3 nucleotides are TGCAGCGGGGAGGGCCAGGGGGGGACTGAAGCTTTCTTT.

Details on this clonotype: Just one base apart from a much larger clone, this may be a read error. Here the CDR3 DNA reads TGTGCCAGCAGCTGGACAGGAGGGTCGATATCAGATACGCTGTATTTT. Residues: CASSWTGGSISDTLYF. This rearrangement joins TRBV11-3 to TRBJ2-3; D is possibly TRBD1 (7 bases). The CDR3 is 16 residues long. Germline V gene lookup returns CDR1 SGHNT and CDR2 YENEEA.

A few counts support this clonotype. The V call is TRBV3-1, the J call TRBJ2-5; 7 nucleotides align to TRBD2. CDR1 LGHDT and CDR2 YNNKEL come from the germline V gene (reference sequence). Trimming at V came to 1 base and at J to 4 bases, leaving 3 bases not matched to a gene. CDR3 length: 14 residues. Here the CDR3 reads CASSQGGLGETQYF. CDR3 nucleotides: TGTGCCAGCAGCCAAGGCGGACTAGGAGAGACCCAGTACTTC.

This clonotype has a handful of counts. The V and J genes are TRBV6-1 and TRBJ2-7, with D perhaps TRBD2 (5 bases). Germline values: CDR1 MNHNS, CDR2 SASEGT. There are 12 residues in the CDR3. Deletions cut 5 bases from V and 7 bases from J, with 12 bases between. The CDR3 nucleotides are TGTGCCAGCAGTCCGACCCCGGGGGAGCAGTACTTC. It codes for CASSPTPGEQYF.

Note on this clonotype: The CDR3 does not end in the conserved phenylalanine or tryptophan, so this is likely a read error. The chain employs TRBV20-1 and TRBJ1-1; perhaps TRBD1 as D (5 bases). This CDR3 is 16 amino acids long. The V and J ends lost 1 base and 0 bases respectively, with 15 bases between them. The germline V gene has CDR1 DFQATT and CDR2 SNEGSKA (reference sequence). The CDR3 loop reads CSARALTGTLNTEAFS. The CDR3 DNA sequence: TGCAGTGCTAGAGCCCTCACCGGGACCCTGAACACTGAAGCTTTCTCT.

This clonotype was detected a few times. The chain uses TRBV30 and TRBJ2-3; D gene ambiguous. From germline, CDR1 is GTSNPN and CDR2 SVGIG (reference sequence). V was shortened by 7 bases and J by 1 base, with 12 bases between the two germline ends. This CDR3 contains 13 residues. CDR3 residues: CAYEISGTDTQYF. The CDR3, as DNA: TGTGCCTATGAAATCTCTGGCACAGATACGCAGTATTTT.

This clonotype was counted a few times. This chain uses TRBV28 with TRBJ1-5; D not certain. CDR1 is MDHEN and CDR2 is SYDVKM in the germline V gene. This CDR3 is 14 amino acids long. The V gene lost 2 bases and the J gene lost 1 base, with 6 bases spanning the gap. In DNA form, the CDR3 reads TGTGCCAGCAGTTTAAAGGACAGCAATCAGCCCCAGCATTTT. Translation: CASSLKDSNQPQHF.

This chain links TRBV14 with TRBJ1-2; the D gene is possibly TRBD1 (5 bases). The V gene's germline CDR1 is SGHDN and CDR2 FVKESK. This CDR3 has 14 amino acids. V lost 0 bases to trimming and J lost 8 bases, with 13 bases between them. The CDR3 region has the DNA TGTGCCAGCAGCCAAGACAATCCAGGGCGAGGCTACACCTTC. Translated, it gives CASSQDNPGRGYTF.

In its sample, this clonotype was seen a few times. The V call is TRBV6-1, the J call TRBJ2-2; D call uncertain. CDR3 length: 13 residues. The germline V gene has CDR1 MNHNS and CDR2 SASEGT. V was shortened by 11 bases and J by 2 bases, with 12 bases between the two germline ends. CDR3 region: CACLAVNTGELFF. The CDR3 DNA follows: TGTGCCTGCCTCGCGGTAAACACCGGGGAGCTGTTTTTT.

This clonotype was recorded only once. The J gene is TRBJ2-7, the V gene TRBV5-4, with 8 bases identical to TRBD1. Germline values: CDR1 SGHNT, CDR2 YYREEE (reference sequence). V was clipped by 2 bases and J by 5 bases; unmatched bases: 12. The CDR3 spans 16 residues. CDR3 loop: CASSFGAPRGHNEQYF. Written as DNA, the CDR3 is TGTGCCAGCAGCTTCGGGGCCCCCAGGGGGCATAACGAGCAGTACTTC.

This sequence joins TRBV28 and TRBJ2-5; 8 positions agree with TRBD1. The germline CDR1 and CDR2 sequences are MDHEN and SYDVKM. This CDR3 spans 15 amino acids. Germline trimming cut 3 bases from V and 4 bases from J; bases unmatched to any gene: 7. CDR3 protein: CASSFGQGVGETQYF. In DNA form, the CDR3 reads TGTGCCAGCAGTTTTGGACAGGGAGTTGGAGAGACCCAGTACTTC.